This T cell receptor (beta chain) was identified during a study of T cell responses to AZD1222 COVID-19 vaccine (dated by TCRdb to the early 2020s). General notes on the study: TCR sequencing covered over 230 trial participants: nearly 210 given two doses of AZD1222 and 26 given two doses of MenACWY control vaccine. Trial participants were enrolled by age into subgroups of 18-55, 56-69 and 70-plus years, and around 150, 28 and 57 TCR-sequenced participants, respectively, were included in these subgroups.

Worth noting for this clone: What this receptor recognizes is not known. Base qualities are missing; no much larger clone stands one base away.

The CDR3 regions of human TCRbeta chains were analyzed by immunosequencing. Per the original workflow: TCRs in the repertoires were matched against a reference library of SARS-CoV-2-specific TCRs that had been generated with the MIRA antigen-specificity platform. Breadth was defined as the fraction of unique TCRs that were SARS-CoV-2-associated, and depth was defined as the fraction of total T cells that were SARS-CoV-2-associated. Using the MIRA data, each spike-specific TCR was mapped to the spike region that the TCR reacts to and placed in a CD4 or CD8 class. Log10-transformed breadth and depth values were compared by one-way ANOVA with Sidak's multiple comparisons tests. TCRdb obtained this table from immuneACCESS and retained in-frame rearrangements with V and J assigned. These tables miss some clones; where compared with another copy, unresolved V genes account for less than half of the shortfall, and the remainder is unexplained. That table supplies the V and J calls and clone size; D and trimming were determined from the DNA. The sample has about 110,000 clones on record, roughly 90% of them singletons. The ten largest clones represent over 2% of the sample.

V loses 1 base, J loses 9 bases, and the germline ends lie 19 bases apart. The CDR3 sequence holds 16 residues, the cysteine and phenylalanine included. Only the CDR3 region is kept as DNA, spanning 48 bases read in frame from base 1. CDR1 SGHTA and CDR2 FQGNSA are derived from the germline V gene. What the research found in general, with its limitations: Because no day 14 peak-response samples were available, the repertoires could be characterized only after the peak T cell response. Conclusions about previously exposed vaccinees are limited because only five to seven AZD1222 recipients were SARS-CoV-2 seropositive at baseline. Reportedly, close to half of the unique spike-specific TCRs recognized epitopes lying outside the regions that are mutated in the B.1.351 and B.1.1.7 variants. CD4 TCRs associated with the vaccine covered the entire spike protein, and the dominant responses were in regions 160-218 and 743-854. Participants were mostly white British, with more females than males. The authors suggested clonal diversity may have been underestimated. Spike-specific TCR breadth and depth rose significantly after two AZD1222 doses compared with day 0 and with MenACWY recipients. In the small 56-69-year group, the increase in depth fell short of significance, most likely because of low power.

Sample time point, as interpreted from the label and publication: about 28 days (+/-7) after the second vaccine dose. AZD1222 recipients given second doses at about 4 weeks or at about 12 weeks were pooled, since spike-specific TCR depth and breadth were not found to differ between the two schedules. The vaccinee samples were drawn from two UK trials, COV001 and COV002, one of which was a single-blind randomized controlled phase 2/3 trial testing AZD1222 (ChAdOx1 nCoV-19) in healthy adults. Trial participant PBMC samples were collected at day 0 and day 28 after the second dose for TCRbeta chain sequencing.

The TCR comes from an adult who received the AZD1222 COVID-19 vaccine. The source was peripheral blood, collected 28 days after the second AZD1222 dose. The receptor chain draws on TRBV7-2 and TRBJ2-1; a tentative D call is TRBD2 (5 bases match). DNA sequence: TGTGCCAGCAGCTTAGATCGGGGTTCGAGGATTAGTGAGCAGTTCTTC. This is translated as CASSLDRGSRISEQFF.